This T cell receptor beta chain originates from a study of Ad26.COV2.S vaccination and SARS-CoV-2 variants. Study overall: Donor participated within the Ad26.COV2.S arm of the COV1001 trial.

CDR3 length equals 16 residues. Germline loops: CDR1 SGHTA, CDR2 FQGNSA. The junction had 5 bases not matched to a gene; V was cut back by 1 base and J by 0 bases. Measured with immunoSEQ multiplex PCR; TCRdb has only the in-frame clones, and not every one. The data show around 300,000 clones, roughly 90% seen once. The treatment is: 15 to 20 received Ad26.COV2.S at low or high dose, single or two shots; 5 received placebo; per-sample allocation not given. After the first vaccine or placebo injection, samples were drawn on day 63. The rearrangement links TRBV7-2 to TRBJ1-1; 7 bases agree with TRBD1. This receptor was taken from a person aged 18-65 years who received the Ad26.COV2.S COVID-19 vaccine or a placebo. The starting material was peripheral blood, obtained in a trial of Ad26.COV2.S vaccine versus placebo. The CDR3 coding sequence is TGTGCCAGCAGCTTAGACTCAGGGGGACTGAACACTGAAGCTTTCTTT. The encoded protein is CASSLDSGGLNTEAFF.